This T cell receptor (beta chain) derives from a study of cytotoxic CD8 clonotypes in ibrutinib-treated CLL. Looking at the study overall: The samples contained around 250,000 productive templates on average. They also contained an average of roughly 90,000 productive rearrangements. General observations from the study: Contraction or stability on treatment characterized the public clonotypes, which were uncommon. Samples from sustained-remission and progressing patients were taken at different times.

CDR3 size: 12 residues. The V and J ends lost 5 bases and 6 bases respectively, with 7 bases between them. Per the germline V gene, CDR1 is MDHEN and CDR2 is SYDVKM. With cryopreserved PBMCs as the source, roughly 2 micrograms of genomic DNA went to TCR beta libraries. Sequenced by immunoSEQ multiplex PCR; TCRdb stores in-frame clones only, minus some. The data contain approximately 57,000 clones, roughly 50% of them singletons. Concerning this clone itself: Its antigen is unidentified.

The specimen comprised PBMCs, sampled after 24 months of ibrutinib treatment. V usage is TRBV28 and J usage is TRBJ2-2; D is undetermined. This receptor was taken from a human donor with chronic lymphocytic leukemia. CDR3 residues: CASSRAAGELFF. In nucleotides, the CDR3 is TGTGCCAGCAGTCGGGCCGCCGGGGAGCTGTTTTTT.